The T cell receptor (beta chain) described here comes from a study of blood T cells in healthy people across ages. The CDR3 is 13 residues long. Germline lookup yields CDR1 SGHTA and CDR2 FQGTGA. The V end was cut by 3 bases, the J end by 6 bases, with 8 bases between. Alongside a J-beta primer mix, a sample-barcoded 5' primer served in a second PCR lasting 7 to 11 cycles. From the 5' RACE reads, TCRdb called clonotypes with MiXCR, one entry per CDR3 protein. The data hold roughly 500,000 distinct CDR3 sequences, with 25% to 30% observed a single time. Specimen: blood. The TCR comes from a woman between 65 and 79 years old in good health. The chain employs TRBV7-3 and TRBJ2-2, with D uncertain. This chain's CDR3 is CASSFALPGELFF. For the CDR3, the DNA is TGTGCCAGCAGCTTTGCCTTGCCCGGGGAGCTGTTTTTT.